This T cell receptor beta chain originates from a study of shared clonotypes between healthy human individuals. Whole-study findings and limits: Although depth was large, rarefaction showed that sequencing of the sorted subsets was incomplete. Naive CD4 clonotypes were shared across several donors at 4% to 5%. The small donor group covered limited genetic and exposure diversity.

Some clones are missing from TCRdb's copy, which holds only in-frame ones; the method was immunoSEQ multiplex PCR. The table lists around 2,000,000 clones, roughly 94% of them singletons. This clone showed up just once. Antigen specificity is unknown. Germline CDR1 is SGHAT and CDR2 is FQNNGV. Trimming took off 0 bases at V and 8 bases at J, with 17 bases between the two ends. This CDR3 has 16 residues. The sequencing sample was made of naive CD4+ T cells sorted from blood. Subset noted: CD45RA+ positively selected. The TCR originated in a man aged 18 to 30 in good health. The J gene is TRBJ2-1, the V gene TRBV11-2; tentative D call: TRBD2 (5 bases). CDR3 sequence (DNA): TGTGCCAGCAGCTTAGATGGGAGCGGCGGTGGCGATGAGCAGTTCTTC. Its protein is CASSLDGSGGGDEQFF.